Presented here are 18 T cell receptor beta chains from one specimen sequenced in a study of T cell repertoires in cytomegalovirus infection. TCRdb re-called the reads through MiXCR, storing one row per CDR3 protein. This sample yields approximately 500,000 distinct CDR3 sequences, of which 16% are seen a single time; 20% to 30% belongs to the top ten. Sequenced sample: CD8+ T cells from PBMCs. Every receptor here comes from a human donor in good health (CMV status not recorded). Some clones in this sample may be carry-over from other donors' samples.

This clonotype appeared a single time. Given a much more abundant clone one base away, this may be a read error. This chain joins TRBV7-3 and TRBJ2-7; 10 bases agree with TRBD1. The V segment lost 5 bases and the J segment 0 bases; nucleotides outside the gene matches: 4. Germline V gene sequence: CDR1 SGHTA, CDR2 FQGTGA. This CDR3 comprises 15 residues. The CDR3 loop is CASSTDRGPSYEQYF. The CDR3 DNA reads TGTGCCAGCAGCACCGACAGGGGGCCCTCCTACGAGCAGTACTTC.

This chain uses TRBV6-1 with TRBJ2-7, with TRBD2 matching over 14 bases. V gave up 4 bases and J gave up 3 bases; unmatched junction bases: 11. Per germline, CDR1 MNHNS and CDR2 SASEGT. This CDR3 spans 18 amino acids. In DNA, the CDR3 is TGTGCCAGCAGTGCCGTGGGACTAGCGGGGGCCGAGCACTACGAGCAGTACTTC. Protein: CASSAVGLAGAEHYEQYF.

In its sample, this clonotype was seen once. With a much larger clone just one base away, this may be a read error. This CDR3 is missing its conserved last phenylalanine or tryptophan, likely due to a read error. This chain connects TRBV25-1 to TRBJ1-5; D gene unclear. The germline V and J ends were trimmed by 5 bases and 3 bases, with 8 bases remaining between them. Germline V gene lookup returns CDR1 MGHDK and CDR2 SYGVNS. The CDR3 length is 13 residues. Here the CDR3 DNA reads TGTGCCAGCAGTTCCGGGTACAATCAGCCCCAGCATCTT. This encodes CASSSGYNQPQHL.

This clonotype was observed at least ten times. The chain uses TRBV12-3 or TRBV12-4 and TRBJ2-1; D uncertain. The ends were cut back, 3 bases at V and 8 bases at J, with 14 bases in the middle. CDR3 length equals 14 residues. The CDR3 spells CASSFTPAQDEQFF. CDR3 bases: TGTGCCAGCAGTTTCACCCCCGCCCAGGATGAGCAGTTCTTC.

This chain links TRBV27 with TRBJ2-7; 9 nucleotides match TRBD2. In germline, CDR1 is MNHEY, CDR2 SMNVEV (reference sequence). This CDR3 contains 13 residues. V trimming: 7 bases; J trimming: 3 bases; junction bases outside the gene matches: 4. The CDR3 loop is CASKGLALYEQYF. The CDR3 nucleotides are TGTGCCAGCAAAGGACTAGCGCTCTACGAGCAGTACTTC.

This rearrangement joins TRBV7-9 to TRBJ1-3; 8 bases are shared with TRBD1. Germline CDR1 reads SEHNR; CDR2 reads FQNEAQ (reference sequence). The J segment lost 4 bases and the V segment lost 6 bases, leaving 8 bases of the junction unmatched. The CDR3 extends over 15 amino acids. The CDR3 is CASSRQGTPGNTIYF. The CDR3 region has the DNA TGTGCCAGCAGTCGACAGGGGACTCCCGGAAACACCATATATTTT.

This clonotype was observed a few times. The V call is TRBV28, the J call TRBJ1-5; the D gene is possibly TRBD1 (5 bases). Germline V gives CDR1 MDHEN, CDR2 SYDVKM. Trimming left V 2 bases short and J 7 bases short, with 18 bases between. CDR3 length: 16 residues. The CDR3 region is CASSLESGLGAQPQHF. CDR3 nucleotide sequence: TGTGCCAGCAGTTTAGAGTCTGGGCTAGGGGCCCAGCCCCAGCATTTT.

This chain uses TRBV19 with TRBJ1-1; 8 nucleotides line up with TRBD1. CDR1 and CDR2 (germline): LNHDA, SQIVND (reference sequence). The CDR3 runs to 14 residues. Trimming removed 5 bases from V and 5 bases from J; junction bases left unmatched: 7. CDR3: CASSGRGPNTEAFF. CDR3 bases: TGTGCCAGTAGTGGCAGGGGGCCTAATACTGAAGCTTTCTTT.

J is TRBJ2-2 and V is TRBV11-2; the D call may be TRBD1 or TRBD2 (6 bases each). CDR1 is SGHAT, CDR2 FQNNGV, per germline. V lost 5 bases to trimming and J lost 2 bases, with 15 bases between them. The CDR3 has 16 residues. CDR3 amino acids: CASSDPGGPNTGELFF. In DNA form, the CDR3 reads TGTGCCAGCAGCGACCCCGGGGGCCCCAACACCGGGGAGCTGTTTTTT.

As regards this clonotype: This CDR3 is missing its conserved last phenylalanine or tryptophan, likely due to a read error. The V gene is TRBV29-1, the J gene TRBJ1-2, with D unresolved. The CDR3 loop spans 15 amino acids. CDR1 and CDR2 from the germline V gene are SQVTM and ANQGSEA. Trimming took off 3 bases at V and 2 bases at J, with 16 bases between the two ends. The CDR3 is CSVDPGIGRNYGYTL. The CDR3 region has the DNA TGCAGCGTTGATCCGGGCATCGGGCGCAACTATGGCTACACCTTA.

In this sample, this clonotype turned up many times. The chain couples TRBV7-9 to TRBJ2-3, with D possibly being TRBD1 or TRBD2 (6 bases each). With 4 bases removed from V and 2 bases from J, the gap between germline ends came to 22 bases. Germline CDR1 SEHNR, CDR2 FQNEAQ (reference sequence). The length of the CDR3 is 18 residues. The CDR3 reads CASSSGGRPRKNTDTQYF. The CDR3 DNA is TGTGCCAGCAGCTCTGGGGGGCGCCCACGCAAGAACACAGATACGCAGTATTTT.

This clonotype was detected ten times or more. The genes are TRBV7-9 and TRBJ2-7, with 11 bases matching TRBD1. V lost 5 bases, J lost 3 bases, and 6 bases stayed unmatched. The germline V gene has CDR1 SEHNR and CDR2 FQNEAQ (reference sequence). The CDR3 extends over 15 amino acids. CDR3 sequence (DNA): TGTGCCAGCAGCCCACGGACAGGGGGCCTCTACGAGCAGTACTTC. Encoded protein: CASSPRTGGLYEQYF.

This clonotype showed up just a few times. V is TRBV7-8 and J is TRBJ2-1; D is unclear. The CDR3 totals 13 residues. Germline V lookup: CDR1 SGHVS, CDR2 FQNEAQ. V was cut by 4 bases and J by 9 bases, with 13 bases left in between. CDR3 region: CASSWGRAGEQFF. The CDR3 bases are TGTGCCAGCAGCTGGGGAAGGGCCGGTGAGCAGTTCTTC.

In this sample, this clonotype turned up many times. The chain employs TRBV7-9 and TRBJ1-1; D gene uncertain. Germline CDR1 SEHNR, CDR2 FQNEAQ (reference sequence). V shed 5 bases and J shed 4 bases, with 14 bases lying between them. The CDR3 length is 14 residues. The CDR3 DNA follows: TGTGCCAGCAGCCCGGGTCAGGCGATCACTGAAGCTTTCTTT. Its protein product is CASSPGQAITEAFF.

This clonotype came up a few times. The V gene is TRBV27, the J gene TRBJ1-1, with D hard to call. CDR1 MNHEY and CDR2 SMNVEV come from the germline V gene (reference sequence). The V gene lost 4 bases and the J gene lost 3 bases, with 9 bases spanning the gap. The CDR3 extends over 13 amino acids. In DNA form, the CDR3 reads TGTGCCAGCAGTTCACCGCGGGACACTGAAGCTTTCTTT. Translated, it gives CASSSPRDTEAFF.

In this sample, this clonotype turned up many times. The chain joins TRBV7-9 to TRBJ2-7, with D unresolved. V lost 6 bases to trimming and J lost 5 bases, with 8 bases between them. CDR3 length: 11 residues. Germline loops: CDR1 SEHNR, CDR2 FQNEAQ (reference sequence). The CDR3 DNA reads TGTGCCAGCAGGTCATTCAACGAGCAGTACTTC. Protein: CASRSFNEQYF.

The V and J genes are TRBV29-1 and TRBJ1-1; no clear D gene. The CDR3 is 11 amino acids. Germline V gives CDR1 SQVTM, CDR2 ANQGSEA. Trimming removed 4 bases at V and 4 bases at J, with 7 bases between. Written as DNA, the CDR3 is TGCAGCGTTGGGGGAGCCACTGAAGCTTTCTTT. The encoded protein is CSVGGATEAFF. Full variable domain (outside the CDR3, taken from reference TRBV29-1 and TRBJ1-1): SAVISQKPSRDICQRGTSLTIQCQVDSQVTMMFWYRQQPGQSLTLIATANQGSEATYESGFVIDKFPISRPNLTFSTLTVSNMSPEDSSIYLCSVGGATEAFFGQGTRLTVV.

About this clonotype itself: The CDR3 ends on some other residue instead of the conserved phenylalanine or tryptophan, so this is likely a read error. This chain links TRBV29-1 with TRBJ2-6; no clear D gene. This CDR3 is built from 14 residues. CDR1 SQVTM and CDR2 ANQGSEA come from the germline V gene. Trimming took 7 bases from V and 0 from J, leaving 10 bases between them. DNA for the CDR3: TGCAGCGCCGGGCCCTTCTCTGGGGCCAACGTCCTGACTTTA. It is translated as CSAGPFSGANVLTL.